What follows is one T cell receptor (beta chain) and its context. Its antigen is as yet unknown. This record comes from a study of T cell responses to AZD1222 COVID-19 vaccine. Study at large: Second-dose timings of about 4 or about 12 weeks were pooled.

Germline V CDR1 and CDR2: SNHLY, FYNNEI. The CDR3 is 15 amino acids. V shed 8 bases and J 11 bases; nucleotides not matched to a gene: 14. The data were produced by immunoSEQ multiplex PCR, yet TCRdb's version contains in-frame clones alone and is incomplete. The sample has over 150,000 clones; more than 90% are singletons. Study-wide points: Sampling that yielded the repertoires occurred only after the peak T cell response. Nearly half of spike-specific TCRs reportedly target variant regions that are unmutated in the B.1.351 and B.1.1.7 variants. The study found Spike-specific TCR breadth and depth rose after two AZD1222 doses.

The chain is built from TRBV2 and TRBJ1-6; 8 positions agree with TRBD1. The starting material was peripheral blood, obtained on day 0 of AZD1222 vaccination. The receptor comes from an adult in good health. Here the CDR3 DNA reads TGTGCCAGCGGGGACAGGCCCGAGAGGGTGGCACCCCTCCACTTT. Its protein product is CASGDRPERVAPLHF.